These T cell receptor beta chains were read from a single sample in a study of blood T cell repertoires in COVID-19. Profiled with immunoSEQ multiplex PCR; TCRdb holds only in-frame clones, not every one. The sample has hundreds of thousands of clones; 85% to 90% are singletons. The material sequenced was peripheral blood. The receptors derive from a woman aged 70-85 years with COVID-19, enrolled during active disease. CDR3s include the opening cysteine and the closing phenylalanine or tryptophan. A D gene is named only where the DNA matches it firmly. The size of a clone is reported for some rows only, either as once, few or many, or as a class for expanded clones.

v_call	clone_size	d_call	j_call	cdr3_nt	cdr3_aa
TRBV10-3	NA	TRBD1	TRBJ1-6	TGTGCCATCAGTGAGTCGGGGACAGGGCCCATTAATTCACCCCTCCACTTT	CAISESGTGPINSPLHF
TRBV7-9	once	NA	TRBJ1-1	TGTGCCAGCAGCTCATTAGTATCTTTGAACACTGAAGCTTTCTTT	CASSSLVSLNTEAFF
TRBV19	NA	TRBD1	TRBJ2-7	TGTGCCAGTAGTGAATCAGGGGGCGGGTACGAGCAGTACTTC	CASSESGGGYEQYF
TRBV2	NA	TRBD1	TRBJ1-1	TGTGCCAGCAGGGGACAGGGACAAACTGAAGCTTTCTTT	CASRGQGQTEAFF
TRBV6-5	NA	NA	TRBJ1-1	TGTGCCAGCAGGCTAACGGACACTGAAGCTTTCTTT	CASRLTDTEAFF
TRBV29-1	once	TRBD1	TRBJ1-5	TGCAGCGTTGAAGAACAGGGGTCCCATCAGCCCCAGCATTTT	CSVEEQGSHQPQHF
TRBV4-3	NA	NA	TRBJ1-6	TGCGCCAGCAGCCAAGATACCAGCTGGGGCACATTAACACCCCTCCACTTT	CASSQDTSWGTLTPLHF
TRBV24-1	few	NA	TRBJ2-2	TGTGCCACCAGTGATTTCCGACAGTCCGGATGGTACACCGGGGAGCTGTTTTTT	CATSDFRQSGWYTGELFF
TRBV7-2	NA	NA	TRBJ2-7	TGTGCCAGCAGCTTAGAGGACAGATACGAGCAGTACTTC	CASSLEDRYEQYF
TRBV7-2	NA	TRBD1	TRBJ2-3	TGTGCCAGCAGCTTTACAGGGGGCACAGCAGATACGCAGTATTTT	CASSFTGGTADTQYF
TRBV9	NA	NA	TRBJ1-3	TGTGCCAGCGGGCGGACAGCGAGCTCTGGAAACACCATATATTTT	CASGRTASSGNTIYF
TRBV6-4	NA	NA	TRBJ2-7	TGTGCCAGCAACCTGGACAGAATCTACGAGCAGTACTTC	CASNLDRIYEQYF
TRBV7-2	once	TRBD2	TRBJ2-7	TGTGCCAGCAGCTTAGGTTCAGTTCGGGGACTAGCCTTCGAGCAGTACTTC	CASSLGSVRGLAFEQYF
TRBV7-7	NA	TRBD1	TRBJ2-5	TGTGCCAGCAGCACAAGGACAGGGGGAGGGAGGGAGACCCAGTACTTC	CASSTRTGGGRETQYF
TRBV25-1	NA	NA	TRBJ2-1	TGTGCCAGCAGTGACCTAGGGGGGGGCGCATGGGATGAGCAGTTCTTC	CASSDLGGGAWDEQFF
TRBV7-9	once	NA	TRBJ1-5	TGTGCCAGCAGCTTCGGAGGAGCTCAGCCCCAGCATTTT	CASSFGGAQPQHF
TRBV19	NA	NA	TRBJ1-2	TGTGCCAGTAGTATCGGGAGGGTAGACTATGGCTACACCTTC	CASSIGRVDYGYTF